The 23 T cell receptor beta chains in this list originate from one sample, sequenced in a study of T cells after yellow fever vaccination. TCRdb reprocessed the 5' RACE reads with MiXCR, giving one entry per CDR3 protein. Counted here are 400,000 to 450,000 distinct CDR3 sequences, about 17% occurring once; the ten biggest clones make up around 17%. Sample: PBMCs, taken before the yellow fever booster vaccination. The origin of the receptors is a young man who received the YFV17D yellow fever vaccine.

A few counts support this clonotype. The V gene is TRBV28, the J gene TRBJ2-5; D uncertain. V was shortened by 2 bases and J by 5 bases, with 12 bases between the two germline ends. The germline V gene encodes CDR1 MDHEN and CDR2 SYDVKM. The CDR3 runs to 14 residues. The CDR3 loop is CASSLNSGWETQYF. The CDR3, as DNA: TGTGCCAGCAGTTTAAATTCAGGTTGGGAGACCCAGTACTTC.

This clonotype showed up just a few times. The V and J genes are TRBV11-2 and TRBJ2-5; 12 nucleotides match TRBD2. J gave up 1 base and V 11 bases, and 8 bases lay outside the gene matches. The CDR3 is 15 residues long. CDR1 SGHAT and CDR2 FQNNGV come from the germline V gene. DNA of the CDR3: TGTGCCTCTCGAGGGACTAGCGGGTTCCAAGAGACCCAGTACTTC. It specifies CASRGTSGFQETQYF.

This chain joins TRBV12-3 or TRBV12-4 and TRBJ1-2, with a tentative D call TRBD1 (5 bases). Deletions cut 6 bases from V and 4 bases from J, with 12 bases between. The CDR3 runs 13 residues. The CDR3 loop reads CASSKRGTYGYTF. The CDR3 nucleotides are TGTGCCAGCAGCAAACGGGGGACCTATGGCTACACCTTC.

The J gene is TRBJ1-3, the V gene TRBV7-2; D might be TRBD1 (5 bases). The germline V gene encodes CDR1 SGHTA and CDR2 FQGNSA. Between the trimmed V and J ends, which lost 6 bases and 0 bases, there was a span of 15 bases. The length of the CDR3 is 16 residues. The CDR3 nucleotides are TGTGCCAGCAGACCTGACAGCCGGCTCTCTGGAAACACCATATATTTT. Protein product: CASRPDSRLSGNTIYF.

The gene calls are TRBV5-1 and TRBJ2-1; 15 bases are a match to TRBD2. Germline V gene lookup returns CDR1 SGHRS and CDR2 YFSETQ. The CDR3 is 20 amino acids. V lost 4 bases and J lost 2; bases outside the gene matches: 13. The CDR3: CASSIGTSGGYRRAYNEQFF. The CDR3 DNA follows: TGCGCCAGCAGCATCGGGACTAGCGGGGGGTACCGCCGCGCCTACAATGAGCAGTTCTTC.

V is TRBV9 and J is TRBJ2-1; perhaps D is TRBD1 or TRBD2 (6 bases each). The length of the CDR3 is 15 residues. Germline CDR1 is SGDLS and CDR2 is YYNGEE. The germline V and J ends were trimmed by 1 base and 6 bases, with 14 bases remaining between them. The CDR3 nucleotides are TGTGCCAGCAGCGTAAGGGGGGCTCCCCTCAATGAGCAGTTCTTC. This encodes CASSVRGAPLNEQFF.

J is TRBJ1-1 and V is TRBV27; a weak D match, TRBD1 (5 bases). The V end was cut by 5 bases, the J end by 3 bases, with 13 bases between. Germline values: CDR1 MNHEY, CDR2 SMNVEV (reference sequence). This CDR3 spans 14 amino acids. The CDR3 coding sequence is TGTGCCAGCAGTCCGCAGGGCGCCGACACTGAAGCTTTCTTT. Protein product: CASSPQGADTEAFF.

The rearrangement joins TRBV7-9 to TRBJ2-2; 10 bases agree with TRBD1. From germline, CDR1 is SEHNR and CDR2 FQNEAQ (reference sequence). This CDR3 region has 15 residues. V lost 4 bases to trimming and J lost 7 bases; unmatched junction nucleotides: 6. CDR3 amino acids: CASSSRQGAGGELFF. Written as DNA, the CDR3 is TGTGCCAGCAGCTCGCGACAGGGGGCAGGCGGGGAGCTGTTTTTT.

The chain is built from TRBV6-5 and TRBJ2-4; 11 nucleotides agree with TRBD2. There are 15 residues in the CDR3. Germline CDR1 MNHEY, CDR2 SVGAGI. Germline trimming cut 6 bases from V and 6 bases from J; bases unmatched to any gene: 7. CDR3 protein: CASRDSSGGLNIQYF. The CDR3 coding sequence is TGTGCCAGCAGGGACTCTAGCGGGGGGCTAAACATTCAGTACTTC.

The J gene is TRBJ1-4, the V gene TRBV10-2, with D maybe TRBD1 (6 bases). Germline CDR1 is WSHSY and CDR2 is SAAADI. V was shortened by 9 bases and J by 7 bases, with 21 bases between the two germline ends. There are 15 residues in the CDR3. The CDR3: CARQVTGGSGEKLFF. The CDR3 nucleotides are TGCGCCAGACAAGTGACAGGCGGTTCGGGTGAAAAACTGTTTTTT.

A few counts support this clonotype. This chain joins TRBV6-5 and TRBJ2-3, with D perhaps given as TRBD1 or TRBD2 (6 bases each). V was shortened by 8 bases and J by 6 bases, with 18 bases between the two germline ends. Germline CDR1 is MNHEY and CDR2 is SVGAGI. This CDR3 is 14 amino acids long. CDR3 in amino acids: CASGVGGPGDTQYF. The CDR3 DNA reads TGTGCCAGCGGAGTGGGGGGCCCAGGGGATACGCAGTATTTT.

The chain is built from TRBV7-2 and TRBJ1-1; D might be TRBD1 (5 bases). CDR1 is SGHTA and CDR2 is FQGNSA in the germline V gene. The CDR3 consists of 14 residues. V lost 5 bases and J 10 bases, leaving 20 bases between the germline ends. CDR3 DNA: TGTGCCAGCAGCCCCAACTCGATCAGGGAAGTAGCTTTCTTT. Translated, it gives CASSPNSIREVAFF.

The chain couples TRBV11-2 to TRBJ2-1, with a weak D call TRBD2 (7 bases). CDR1 and CDR2 from the germline V gene are SGHAT and FQNNGV. The CDR3 consists of 15 residues. Deletions cut 5 bases from V and 7 bases from J, with 18 bases between. The CDR3 loop reads CASSPWGGAKNEQFF. In nucleotides, the CDR3 is TGTGCCAGCAGCCCATGGGGGGGGGCTAAAAATGAGCAGTTCTTC.

This chain joins TRBV7-9 and TRBJ1-2; 9 bases line up with TRBD1. CDR1 and CDR2 (germline): SEHNR, FQNEAQ (reference sequence). V dropped 3 bases and J dropped 4; count of bases not matched to a gene: 12. The CDR3 extends over 17 amino acids. The CDR3 here is CASSFATLDRGIYGYTF. CDR3 in DNA: TGTGCCAGCAGCTTCGCCACCCTCGACAGGGGGATCTATGGCTACACCTTC. Together with reference TRBV7-9 and TRBJ1-2, the CDR3 gives the full variable domain: DTGVSQNPRHKITKRGQNVTFRCDPISEHNRLYWYRQTLGQGPEFLTYFQNEAQLEKSRLLSDRFSAERPKGSFSTLEIQRTEQGDSAMYLCASSFATLDRGIYGYTFGSGTRLTVV.

This clonotype was found many times. The rearrangement joins TRBV28 to TRBJ1-6; 10 bases fit TRBD1. In germline, CDR1 is MDHEN, CDR2 SYDVKM. The CDR3 is 14 amino acids. The V gene end was trimmed by 4 bases and the J gene end by 10 bases; junction bases not matched to a gene: 4. CDR3 residues: CASSSDRGRSPLHF. The DNA for the CDR3 is TGTGCCAGCAGTTCGGACAGGGGGAGGTCACCCCTCCACTTT.

This clonotype was recorded a few times. The chain uses TRBV9 and TRBJ2-3; the match to TRBD2 covers 13 bases. With V trimmed by 2 bases and J by 3 bases, 3 bases remained unmatched. The CDR3 covers 16 residues. Per germline, CDR1 SGDLS and CDR2 YYNGEE. The CDR3 region is CASSVGTSGVTDTQYF. CDR3 nucleotide sequence: TGTGCCAGCAGCGTGGGGACTAGCGGGGTGACAGATACGCAGTATTTT.

This clonotype has more than one count but fewer than ten. The rearrangement uses TRBV9 and TRBJ2-7, with D uncertain. Germline loops: CDR1 SGDLS, CDR2 YYNGEE. The CDR3 runs 15 residues. The V end lost 0 bases, the J end lost 2 bases, and 12 bases lay between the germline ends. In DNA, the CDR3 is TGTGCCAGCAGCGTAGGGAGCCAAGGGACCTACGAGCAGTACTTC. The encoded protein is CASSVGSQGTYEQYF.

This clonotype was seen only a few times. The V and J genes are TRBV4-3 and TRBJ2-2, with D perhaps assigned TRBD1 or TRBD2 (6 bases each). Germline V lookup: CDR1 LGHNA, CDR2 YSLEER. Trimming took off 1 base at V and 7 bases at J, with 13 bases between the two ends. CDR3 size: 15 residues. The CDR3 here is CASSQARGGIGELFF. CDR3 bases: TGCGCCAGCAGCCAAGCTAGAGGGGGGATCGGGGAGCTGTTTTTT.

This chain joins TRBV20-1 and TRBJ1-5, with D hard to call. V lost 5 bases and J 4 bases, leaving 6 bases between the germline ends. The CDR3 extends over 11 amino acids. CDR1 and CDR2 (germline): DFQATT, SNEGSKA (reference sequence). CDR3 nucleotide sequence: TGCAGTGCTGGGAAAAATCAGCCCCAGCATTTT. Translation gives CSAGKNQPQHF.

The chain uses TRBV13 and TRBJ1-1; maybe TRBD1 (5 bases). V was pared by 0 bases and J by 3 bases, with 11 bases between. Germline assignment: CDR1 PRHDT and CDR2 FYEKMQ (reference sequence). The CDR3 contains 15 residues. The CDR3 loop is CASSLGSGDYTEAFF. CDR3 coding DNA: TGTGCCAGCAGCTTAGGTTCGGGGGATTACACTGAAGCTTTCTTT.

This clonotype occurred a few times. The chain has TRBV4-2 and TRBJ1-4; D not certain. CDR3 length: 13 amino acids. Germline CDR1 and CDR2: LGHNA and YNFKEQ. V shed 1 base and J shed 7 bases, with 7 bases lying between them. The CDR3 DNA follows: TGTGCCAGCAGCCAAGTCTCAGGTGAAAAACTGTTTTTT. Protein: CASSQVSGEKLFF.

This clonotype has more than one count but fewer than ten. The chain combines TRBV7-2 with TRBJ1-3; perhaps TRBD1 as D (6 bases). Germline lookup yields CDR1 SGHTA and CDR2 FQGNSA. Trimming took 5 bases from V and 4 from J, leaving 15 bases between them. The CDR3 runs to 15 residues. The CDR3 here is CASSPQQGSGNTIYF. In DNA, the CDR3 is TGTGCCAGCAGCCCGCAACAGGGATCCGGAAACACCATATATTTT.

This clonotype was seen at least ten times. The chain couples TRBV14 to TRBJ2-7, with TRBD1 matching 12 bases. The CDR3 has 18 amino acids. After removal of 1 base from V and 4 bases from J, the junction contained 11 bases not matched to a gene. Per the germline V gene, CDR1 is SGHDN and CDR2 is FVKESK. CDR3 region: CASSQVTGRGQGAYEQYF. Here the CDR3 DNA reads TGTGCCAGCAGCCAAGTAACCGGCAGGGGACAGGGGGCGTACGAGCAGTACTTC.